This TCR beta chain stems from a study of OX40 agonist ivuxolimab in advanced cancers. Looking at the study overall: Dose-escalation patients were diagnosed with hepatocellular carcinoma, melanoma, renal cell cancer or head and neck cancer.

Notes on this clone: The target antigen is unknown.

Germline lookup yields CDR1 MNHEY and CDR2 SVGAGI. The germline V and J ends were trimmed by 0 bases and 2 bases, with 7 bases remaining between them. The CDR3 extends over 14 amino acids. Samples were taken at baseline and on day 1 of cycles 4 and 7. TCRdb keeps only in-frame clones here, not all; method: immunoSEQ multiplex PCR. The sample holds some 60,000 clones, roughly 86% seen once. Study findings and constraints: In the 0.1 to 3.0 mg/kg range, CD4+ and CD8+ blood T cells had expanded clonally by week 6.

This rearrangement joins TRBV6-5 to TRBJ1-2, with D maybe TRBD1 (5 bases). This TCR was recovered from an adult with an advanced solid tumor such as melanoma, head and neck, liver or kidney cancer. The material was CD4+ or CD8+ T cells sorted from blood, obtained in a trial of the OX40 agonist ivuxolimab. Here the CDR3 reads CASSYSKGNYGYTF. For the CDR3, the DNA is TGTGCCAGCAGTTACTCGAAGGGGAACTATGGCTACACCTTC.